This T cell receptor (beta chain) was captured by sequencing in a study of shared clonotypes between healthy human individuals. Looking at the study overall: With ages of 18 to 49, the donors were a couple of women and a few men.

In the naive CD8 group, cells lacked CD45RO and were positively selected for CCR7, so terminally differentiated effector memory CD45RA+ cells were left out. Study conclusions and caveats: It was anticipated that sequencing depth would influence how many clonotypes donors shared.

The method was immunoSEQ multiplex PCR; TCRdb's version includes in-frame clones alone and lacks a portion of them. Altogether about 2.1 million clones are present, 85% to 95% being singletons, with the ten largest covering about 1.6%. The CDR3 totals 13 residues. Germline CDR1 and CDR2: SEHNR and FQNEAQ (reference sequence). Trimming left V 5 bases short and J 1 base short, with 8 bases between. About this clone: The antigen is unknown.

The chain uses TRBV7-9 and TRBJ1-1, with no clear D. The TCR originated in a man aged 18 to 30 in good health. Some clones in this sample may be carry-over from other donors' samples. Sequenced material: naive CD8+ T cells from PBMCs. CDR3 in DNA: TGTGCCAGCAGCCCGGACCCGAACACTGAAGCTTTCTTT. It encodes CASSPDPNTEAFF.